Each of the 2 T cell receptor beta chains below was sequenced from the same sample in a study of T cell changes during pregnancy in multiple sclerosis. Sequenced by immunoSEQ multiplex PCR; TCRdb stores in-frame clones only, minus some. Counted here are about 42,000 clones, roughly nine tenths occurring once; the ten biggest clones make up roughly 1%. Sequenced material: CD4+ T cells from peripheral blood mononuclear cells, taken in the second trimester of pregnancy. Source of these receptors: a female donor with multiple sclerosis, enrolled in a pregnancy study.

In DNA form, the CDR3 reads TGTGCCAGCAGCTTCAGCGGGACGGGTGGGCAGTTCTTC. Translation gives CASSFSGTGGQFF. The chain uses TRBV5-6 and TRBJ2-1; 7 bases align to TRBD2. V gave up 2 bases and J gave up 12 bases; unmatched junction bases: 8. CDR3 length equals 13 residues. CDR1 is SGHDT and CDR2 is YYEEEE in the germline V gene. The entire variable domain, with the rest obtained from reference TRBV5-6 and TRBJ2-1, is as follows: DAGVTQSPTHLIKTRGQQVTLRCSPKSGHDTVSWYQQALGQGPQFIFQYYEEEERQRGNFPDRFSGHQFPNYSSELNVNALLLGDSALYLCASSFSGTGGQFFGPGTRLTVL.

This clone occurred once. The rearrangement joins TRBV27 to TRBJ2-3; 13 bases are a match to TRBD2. V lost 3 bases and J lost 5; bases outside the gene matches: 5. The CDR3 sequence is 16 residues long. Germline loops: CDR1 MNHEY, CDR2 SMNVEV (reference sequence). CDR3 in DNA: TGTGCCAGCAGTTTTGTTGGACTAGCGGGAGAAGATACGCAGTATTTT. Protein: CASSFVGLAGEDTQYF.